This T cell receptor beta chain was identified in a study of T cell repertoires in aging, cancer and after chemotherapy. Study conclusions and caveats: In each cancer cohort, median generation probability increased across chemotherapy, suggesting thymic output rebounded. Healthy donors lost TCR diversity with age mainly through richness, cancer patients through richness and evenness. Untreated cancer patients had significantly lower blood TCR diversity than age-matched healthy donors.

About this clonotype itself: Its antigen is unidentified.

Amplification of TCR beta used genomic DNA extracted from peripheral blood. Multiplex touch-down PCR with TRB-A/B primers amplified rearranged V-D-J TRB sequences. TCRdb independently ran MiXCR on the multiplex PCR reads; one entry per CDR3 protein. The sample holds under 8,000 distinct CDR3 sequences, approximately 49% seen once. This sequence originates from a human donor with a solid tumor. Sequencing input: blood.

CDR3 sequence: CASSFTVGYEQYF. CDR3 DNA sequence: TGTGCCAGCAGTTTTACTGTGGGCTACGAGCAGTACTTC. The chain links TRBV6-5 to TRBJ2-7; no reliable D call. This CDR3 region has 13 residues. The germline V gene encodes CDR1 MNHEY and CDR2 SVGAGI. Trimming left V 4 bases short and J 3 bases short, with 10 bases between.